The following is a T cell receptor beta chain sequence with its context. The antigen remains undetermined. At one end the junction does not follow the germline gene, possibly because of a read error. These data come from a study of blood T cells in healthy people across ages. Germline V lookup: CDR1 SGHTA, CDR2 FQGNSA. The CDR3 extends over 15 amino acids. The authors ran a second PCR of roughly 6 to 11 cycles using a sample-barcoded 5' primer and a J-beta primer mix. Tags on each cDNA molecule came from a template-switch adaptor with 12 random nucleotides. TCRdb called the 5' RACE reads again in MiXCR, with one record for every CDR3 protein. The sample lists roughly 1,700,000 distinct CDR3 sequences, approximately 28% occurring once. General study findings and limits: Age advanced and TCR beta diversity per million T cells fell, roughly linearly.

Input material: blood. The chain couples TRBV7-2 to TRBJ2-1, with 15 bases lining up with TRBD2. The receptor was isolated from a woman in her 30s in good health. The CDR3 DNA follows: TGTGCCGGCAGCAAGGGACTAGCGGGGGGTAGTGAGCAGTTCTTC. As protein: CAGSKGLAGGSEQFF.